The entry that follows covers one T cell receptor beta chain sequence. Its cognate antigen is unknown. The CDR3 runs to 12 residues. V dropped 3 bases and J dropped 13; count of bases not matched to a gene: 7. The germline V gene encodes CDR1 SNHLY and CDR2 FYNNEI. This record comes from a study of cytomegalovirus exposure and HLA in healthy donors. Study at large: Both the 120 validation repertoires and the approximately 700 first-cohort repertoires used the same platform, as reported by a later analysis.

The table came from immunoSEQ multiplex PCR; TCRdb's copy has only in-frame clones and leaves some out. The data show over 150,000 clones, 65% to 90% seen once. Study-wide findings and caveats: Cytomegalovirus status, reportedly, was diagnosed with high specificity and sensitivity by the classifier.

The origin of this receptor is a woman aged 18-29 years in good health and CMV-seronegative. The V and J genes are TRBV2 and TRBJ1-2; 8 bases agree with TRBD1. Material for sequencing was PBMCs. The CDR3, as DNA: TGTGCCAGCAGTGACCAGGACAGGGCCTGCACCTTC. The encoded protein is CASSDQDRACTF.